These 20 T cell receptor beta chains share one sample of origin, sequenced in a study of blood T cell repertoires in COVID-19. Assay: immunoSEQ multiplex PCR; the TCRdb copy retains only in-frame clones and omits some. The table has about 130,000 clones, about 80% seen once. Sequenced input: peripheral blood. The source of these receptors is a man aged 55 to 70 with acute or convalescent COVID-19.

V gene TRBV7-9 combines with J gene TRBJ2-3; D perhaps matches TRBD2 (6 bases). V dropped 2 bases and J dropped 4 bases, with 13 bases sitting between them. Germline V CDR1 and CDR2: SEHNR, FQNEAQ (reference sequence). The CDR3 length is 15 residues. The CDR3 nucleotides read TGTGCCAGCAGCTTAATGCGGGGTACCGCAGATACGCAGTATTTT. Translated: CASSLMRGTADTQYF. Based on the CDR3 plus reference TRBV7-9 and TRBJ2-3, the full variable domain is DTGVSQNPRHKITKRGQNVTFRCDPISEHNRLYWYRQTLGQGPEFLTYFQNEAQLEKSRLLSDRFSAERPKGSFSTLEIQRTEQGDSAMYLCASSLMRGTADTQYFGPGTRLTVL.

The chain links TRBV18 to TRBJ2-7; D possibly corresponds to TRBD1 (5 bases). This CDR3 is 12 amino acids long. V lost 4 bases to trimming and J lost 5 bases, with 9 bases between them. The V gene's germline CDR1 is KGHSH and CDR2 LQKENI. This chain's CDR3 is CASSQMGHEQYF. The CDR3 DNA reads TGTGCCAGCTCACAGATGGGGCACGAGCAGTACTTC.

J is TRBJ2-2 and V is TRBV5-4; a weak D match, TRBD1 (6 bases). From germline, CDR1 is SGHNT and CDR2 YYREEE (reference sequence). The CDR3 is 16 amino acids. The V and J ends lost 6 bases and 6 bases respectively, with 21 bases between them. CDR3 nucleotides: TGTGCCAGCACCAAACCGGGAACAGGGAGTCCCGGGGAGCTGTTTTTT. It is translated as CASTKPGTGSPGELFF.

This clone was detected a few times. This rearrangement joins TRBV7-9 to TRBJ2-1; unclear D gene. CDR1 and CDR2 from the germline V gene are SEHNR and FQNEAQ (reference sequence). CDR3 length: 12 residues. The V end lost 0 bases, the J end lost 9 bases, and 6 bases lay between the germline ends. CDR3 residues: CASSLAEAEQFF. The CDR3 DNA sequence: TGTGCCAGCAGCTTAGCAGAGGCTGAGCAGTTCTTC.

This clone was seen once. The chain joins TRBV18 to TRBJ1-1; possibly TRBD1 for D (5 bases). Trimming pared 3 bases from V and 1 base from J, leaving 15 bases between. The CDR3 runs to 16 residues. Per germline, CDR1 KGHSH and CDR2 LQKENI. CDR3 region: CASSPGIEGANTEAFF. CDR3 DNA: TGTGCCAGCTCACCGGGAATAGAAGGGGCGAACACTGAAGCTTTCTTT.

The CDR3 loop is CASSFGSGTDTQYF. CDR3 bases: TGTGCCAGCAGCTTCGGTAGCGGCACAGATACGCAGTATTTT. The J gene is TRBJ2-3, the V gene TRBV7-9; D might be TRBD2 (5 bases). The CDR3 has 14 residues. The germline V gene has CDR1 SEHNR and CDR2 FQNEAQ (reference sequence). Trimming removed 3 bases from V and 1 base from J, with 8 bases in between.

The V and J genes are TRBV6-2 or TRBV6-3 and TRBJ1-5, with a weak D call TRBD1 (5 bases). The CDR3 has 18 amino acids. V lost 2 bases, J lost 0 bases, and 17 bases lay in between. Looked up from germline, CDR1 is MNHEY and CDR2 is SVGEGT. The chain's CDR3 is CASSYQLGAVYSNQPQHF. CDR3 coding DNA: TGTGCCAGCAGTTACCAACTTGGGGCAGTTTATAGCAATCAGCCCCAGCATTTT.

The DNA of the CDR3 is TGTGCCAGCAGCTTCGAAGGGGGTTCCTACAATGAGCAGTTCTTC. It encodes CASSFEGGSYNEQFF. The rearrangement links TRBV7-2 to TRBJ2-1, with D maybe TRBD1 (6 bases). This CDR3 is built from 15 residues. V lost 3 bases, J lost 1 base, and 10 bases lay in between. In germline, CDR1 is SGHTA, CDR2 FQGNSA.

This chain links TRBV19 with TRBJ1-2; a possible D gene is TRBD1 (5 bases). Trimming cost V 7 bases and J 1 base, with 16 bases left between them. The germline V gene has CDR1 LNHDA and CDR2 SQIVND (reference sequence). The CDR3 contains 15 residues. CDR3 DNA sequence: TGTGCCAGTAAGCGCCTCCAGGGTCTTAACTATGGCTACACCTTC. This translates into CASKRLQGLNYGYTF.

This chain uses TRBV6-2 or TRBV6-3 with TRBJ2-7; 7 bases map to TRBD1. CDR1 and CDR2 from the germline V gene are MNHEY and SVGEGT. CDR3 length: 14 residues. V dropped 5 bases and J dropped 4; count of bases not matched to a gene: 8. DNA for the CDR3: TGTGCCAGCAGTCCGGACAGGCCAGCTTACGAGCAGTACTTC. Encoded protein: CASSPDRPAYEQYF.

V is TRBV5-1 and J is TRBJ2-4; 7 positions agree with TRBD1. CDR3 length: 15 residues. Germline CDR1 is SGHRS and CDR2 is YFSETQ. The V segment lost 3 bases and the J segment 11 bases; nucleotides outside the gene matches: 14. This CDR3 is CASSSSQIRGGVQYF. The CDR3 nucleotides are TGCGCCAGCAGCTCGTCGCAGATTAGAGGGGGCGTTCAGTACTTC.

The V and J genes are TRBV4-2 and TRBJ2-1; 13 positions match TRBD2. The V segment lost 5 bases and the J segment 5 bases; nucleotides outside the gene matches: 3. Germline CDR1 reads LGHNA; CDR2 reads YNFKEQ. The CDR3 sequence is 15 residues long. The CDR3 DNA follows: TGTGCCAGCAGCACCGGGACTAGCGGGGACAATGAGCAGTTCTTC. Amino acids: CASSTGTSGDNEQFF.

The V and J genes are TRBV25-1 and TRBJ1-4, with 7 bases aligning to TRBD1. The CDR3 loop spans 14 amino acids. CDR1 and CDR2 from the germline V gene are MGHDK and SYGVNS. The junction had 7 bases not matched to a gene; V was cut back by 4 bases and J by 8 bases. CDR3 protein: CASSGDRAREKLFF. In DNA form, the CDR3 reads TGTGCCAGCAGTGGCGACAGGGCCCGGGAAAAACTGTTTTTT.

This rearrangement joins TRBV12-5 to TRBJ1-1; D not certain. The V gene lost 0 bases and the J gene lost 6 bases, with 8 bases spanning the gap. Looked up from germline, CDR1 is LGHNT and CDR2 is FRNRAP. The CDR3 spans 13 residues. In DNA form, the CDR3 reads TGTGCTAGTGGTTTGGTTGGGAGGGCTGAAGCTTTCTTT. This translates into CASGLVGRAEAFF.

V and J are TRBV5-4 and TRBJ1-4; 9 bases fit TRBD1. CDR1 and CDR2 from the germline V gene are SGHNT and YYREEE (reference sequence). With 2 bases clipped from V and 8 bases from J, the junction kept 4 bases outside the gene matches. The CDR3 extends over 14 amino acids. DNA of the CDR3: TGTGCCAGCAGCTTCGGAGGACAGGGGGAAAAACTGTTTTTT. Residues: CASSFGGQGEKLFF.

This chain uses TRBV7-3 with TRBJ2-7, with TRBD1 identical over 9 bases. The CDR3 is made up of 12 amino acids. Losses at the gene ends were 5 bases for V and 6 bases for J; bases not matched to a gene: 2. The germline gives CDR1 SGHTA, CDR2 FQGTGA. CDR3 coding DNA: TGTGCCAGCAGCCCGACAGGGGGCGAGCAGTACTTC. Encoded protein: CASSPTGGEQYF.

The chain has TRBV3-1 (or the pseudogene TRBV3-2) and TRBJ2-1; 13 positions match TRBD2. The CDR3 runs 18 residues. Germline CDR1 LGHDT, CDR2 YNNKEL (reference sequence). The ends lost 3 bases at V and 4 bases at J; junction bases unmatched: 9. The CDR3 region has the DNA TGTGCCAGCAGCCATGAAACTAGCGGGAGGGTGGCATACAATGAGCAGTTCTTC. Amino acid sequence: CASSHETSGRVAYNEQFF.

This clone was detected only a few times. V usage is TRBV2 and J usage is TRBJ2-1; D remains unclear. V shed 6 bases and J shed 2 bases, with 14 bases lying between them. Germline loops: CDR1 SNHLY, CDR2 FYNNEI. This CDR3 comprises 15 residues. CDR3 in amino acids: CASSRRLIAYNEQFF. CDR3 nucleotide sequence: TGTGCCAGCAGCCGGAGACTCATTGCCTACAATGAGCAGTTCTTC.

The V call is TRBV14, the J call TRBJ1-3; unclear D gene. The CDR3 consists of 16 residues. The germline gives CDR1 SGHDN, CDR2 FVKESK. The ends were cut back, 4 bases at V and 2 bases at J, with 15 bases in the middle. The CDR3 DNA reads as TGTGCCAGCAGCCTAAAGAGCGGGTCGGCTGGAAACACCATATATTTT. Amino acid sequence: CASSLKSGSAGNTIYF.

CDR3 sequence: CASSPGGDRDNEQFF. The CDR3 region has the DNA TGTGCCAGCAGCCCCGGAGGGGACAGAGACAATGAGCAGTTCTTC. This rearrangement joins TRBV11-3 to TRBJ2-1; possible D gene TRBD1, 7 bases. There are 15 residues in the CDR3. The germline V gene has CDR1 SGHNT and CDR2 YENEEA. Trimming stripped 5 bases from V and 5 bases from J, with 16 bases between.